The rows below give T cell receptor beta chains drawn from one sample of a study of blood T cell repertoires in COVID-19. Generated by immunoSEQ multiplex PCR, the TCRdb table keeps only in-frame clones and is missing some. Among over 120,000 clones, 87% were seen once, and the ten largest hold roughly 37%. Sequenced sample: peripheral blood. The source is a man in his forties or fifties who had recovered from COVID-19. The CDR3 runs from the conserved cysteine through the conserved F or W. The D gene is left open where the match is weak. Clone sizes are given selectively: once, few, many, or a class where the clone is expanded.

J gene,D gene,clone size,V gene,CDR3 DNA,CDR3 protein
TRBJ2-7,TRBD1,many,TRBV4-2,TGTGCCAGCAGCCAGATGACAGGGAGCTCCTACGAGCAGTACTTC,CASSQMTGSSYEQYF
TRBJ2-7,.,.,TRBV11-3,TGTGCCAGCAGCTCGGGGAACTACGAGCAGTACTTC,CASSSGNYEQYF
TRBJ2-3,TRBD2,.,TRBV9,TGTGCCAGCCGCCGGGGGGGGTTAGCAGATACGCAGTATTTT,CASRRGGLADTQYF
TRBJ2-7,.,.,TRBV4-2,TGTGCCAGCAGCCAAGATGGGTCAGGCCGCGTTTCCTACGAGCAGTACTTC,CASSQDGSGRVSYEQYF
TRBJ2-2,.,once,TRBV10-1,TGCGCCAGCAGTGAGTCGAAACCAGGGATCGGGGAGCTGTTTTTT,CASSESKPGIGELFF
TRBJ2-7,.,once,TRBV11-3,TGTGCCAGCACCCAAGCGCCCAGTTCCTACGAGCAGTACTTC,CASTQAPSSYEQYF
TRBJ1-2,TRBD1,.,TRBV5-6,TGTGCCAGCAGCTATTGGACAGGCGAGTATGGCTACACCTTC,CASSYWTGEYGYTF
TRBJ1-6,TRBD1,.,TRBV30,TGTGCCTGGATGCTACGGACAGGGAGCTATAACAATTCACCCCTCCACTTT,CAWMLRTGSYNNSPLHF
TRBJ2-5,.,.,TRBV7-7,TGTGCTAGCAGCTTCTCCTCCCAGCGGTGGTGGGGACTTCTAAGGGAGACCCAGTACTTC,CASSFSSQRWWGLLRETQYF
TRBJ2-5,TRBD1,.,TRBV5-4,TGTGCCAGCATTAAAGGGGGACAGAAAGAGACCCAGTACTTC,CASIKGGQKETQYF
TRBJ2-1,.,once,TRBV7-2,TGTGCCAGCAGCGGGGCGGGGAACCACAATGAGCAGTTCTTC,CASSGAGNHNEQFF
TRBJ1-1,.,.,TRBV5-6,TGTGCCAGCAGCTTGTGGGGGACTGGGAACACTGAAGCTTTCTTT,CASSLWGTGNTEAFF
TRBJ2-1,TRBD2,.,TRBV7-8,TGTGCCAGCAGCTTAAGAGGCGGGGGTACTAATGAGCAGTTCTTC,CASSLRGGGTNEQFF
TRBJ2-3,.,.,TRBV19,TGTGCCACCTCAACTAGTTCGGGCACAGATACGCAGTATTTT,CATSTSSGTDTQYF
TRBJ1-4,.,few,TRBV2,TGTGCCAGCAGATTTCTAAGCGGGCCTAATGAAAAACTGTTTTTT,CASRFLSGPNEKLFF
TRBJ1-3,.,.,TRBV9,TGTGCCAGCGGCAACAGGGCTGGAAACACCATATATTTT,CASGNRAGNTIYF
TRBJ2-1,.,.,TRBV4-3,TGCGCCAGCAGCCAAGATCCACCGGGACTCCGGCCAGTGGGTGAGCAGTTCTTC,CASSQDPPGLRPVGEQFF
TRBJ2-2,TRBD1,.,TRBV11-2,TGTGCCAGCACCGCGTTGGCAGGGGGGAACACCGGGGAGCTGTTTTTT,CASTALAGGNTGELFF
TRBJ1-5,.,.,TRBV21-1,.,CASSKPHWGRGIVNQPQHF
TRBJ1-2,.,.,TRBV5-4,TGTGCCAGCAGCTTGGCCGGTGGACCTACGGGGGGCTATGGCTACACCTTC,CASSLAGGPTGGYGYTF
TRBJ2-3,TRBD2,.,TRBV11-2,TGTGCCAGCAGGCCGGGACTAGCGCGTCTCACAGATACGCAGTATTTT,CASRPGLARLTDTQYF
TRBJ1-1,.,.,TRBV21-1,TGTGCCAGCAGCAAAGGAGGGGGGACAGGGCTCAAGAACACTGAAGCTTTCTTT,CASSKGGGTGLKNTEAFF
TRBJ2-5,TRBD1,.,TRBV5-1,TGCGCCAGCAGCAAAGCTGGACAGGTCCAAGAGACCCAGTACTTC,CASSKAGQVQETQYF
TRBJ2-1,.,.,TRBV29-1,TGCAGCGCTGATAGAGGAGATGAGCAGTTCTTC,CSADRGDEQFF